Included here is one T cell receptor (beta chain) sequence, with context. The data belong to a study of blood T cell repertoires in COVID-19. Study in general: From the United States, Italy and Spain came samples of acute and convalescent COVID-19. The analysed material was cDNA or gDNA that came from T cells, B-cell-depleted T cells, or PBMCs.

Original processing notes: Nucleated cell counts were estimated from reference gene primer amplification. Profiling relied on immunoSEQ multiplex PCR, and the TCRdb table lists in-frame clones only, not all of them. V and J calls and clone size follow that table, whereas D and trimming were derived from the DNA. The sample consists of around 280,000 clones, roughly nine tenths of them appearing once. The CDR3 consists of 12 residues. From germline, CDR1 is SGHRS and CDR2 YFSETQ. Trimming cost V 0 bases and J 15 bases; bases outside gene matches: 4. Input material: peripheral blood. The clonotype originates from a woman in her 30s with COVID-19, enrolled during active disease. The chain combines TRBV5-1 with TRBJ2-1, with 9 bases aligning to TRBD1. The CDR3 protein is CASSLEGQGMFF. In DNA, the CDR3 is TGCGCCAGCAGCTTGGAGGGACAGGGTATGTTCTTC.